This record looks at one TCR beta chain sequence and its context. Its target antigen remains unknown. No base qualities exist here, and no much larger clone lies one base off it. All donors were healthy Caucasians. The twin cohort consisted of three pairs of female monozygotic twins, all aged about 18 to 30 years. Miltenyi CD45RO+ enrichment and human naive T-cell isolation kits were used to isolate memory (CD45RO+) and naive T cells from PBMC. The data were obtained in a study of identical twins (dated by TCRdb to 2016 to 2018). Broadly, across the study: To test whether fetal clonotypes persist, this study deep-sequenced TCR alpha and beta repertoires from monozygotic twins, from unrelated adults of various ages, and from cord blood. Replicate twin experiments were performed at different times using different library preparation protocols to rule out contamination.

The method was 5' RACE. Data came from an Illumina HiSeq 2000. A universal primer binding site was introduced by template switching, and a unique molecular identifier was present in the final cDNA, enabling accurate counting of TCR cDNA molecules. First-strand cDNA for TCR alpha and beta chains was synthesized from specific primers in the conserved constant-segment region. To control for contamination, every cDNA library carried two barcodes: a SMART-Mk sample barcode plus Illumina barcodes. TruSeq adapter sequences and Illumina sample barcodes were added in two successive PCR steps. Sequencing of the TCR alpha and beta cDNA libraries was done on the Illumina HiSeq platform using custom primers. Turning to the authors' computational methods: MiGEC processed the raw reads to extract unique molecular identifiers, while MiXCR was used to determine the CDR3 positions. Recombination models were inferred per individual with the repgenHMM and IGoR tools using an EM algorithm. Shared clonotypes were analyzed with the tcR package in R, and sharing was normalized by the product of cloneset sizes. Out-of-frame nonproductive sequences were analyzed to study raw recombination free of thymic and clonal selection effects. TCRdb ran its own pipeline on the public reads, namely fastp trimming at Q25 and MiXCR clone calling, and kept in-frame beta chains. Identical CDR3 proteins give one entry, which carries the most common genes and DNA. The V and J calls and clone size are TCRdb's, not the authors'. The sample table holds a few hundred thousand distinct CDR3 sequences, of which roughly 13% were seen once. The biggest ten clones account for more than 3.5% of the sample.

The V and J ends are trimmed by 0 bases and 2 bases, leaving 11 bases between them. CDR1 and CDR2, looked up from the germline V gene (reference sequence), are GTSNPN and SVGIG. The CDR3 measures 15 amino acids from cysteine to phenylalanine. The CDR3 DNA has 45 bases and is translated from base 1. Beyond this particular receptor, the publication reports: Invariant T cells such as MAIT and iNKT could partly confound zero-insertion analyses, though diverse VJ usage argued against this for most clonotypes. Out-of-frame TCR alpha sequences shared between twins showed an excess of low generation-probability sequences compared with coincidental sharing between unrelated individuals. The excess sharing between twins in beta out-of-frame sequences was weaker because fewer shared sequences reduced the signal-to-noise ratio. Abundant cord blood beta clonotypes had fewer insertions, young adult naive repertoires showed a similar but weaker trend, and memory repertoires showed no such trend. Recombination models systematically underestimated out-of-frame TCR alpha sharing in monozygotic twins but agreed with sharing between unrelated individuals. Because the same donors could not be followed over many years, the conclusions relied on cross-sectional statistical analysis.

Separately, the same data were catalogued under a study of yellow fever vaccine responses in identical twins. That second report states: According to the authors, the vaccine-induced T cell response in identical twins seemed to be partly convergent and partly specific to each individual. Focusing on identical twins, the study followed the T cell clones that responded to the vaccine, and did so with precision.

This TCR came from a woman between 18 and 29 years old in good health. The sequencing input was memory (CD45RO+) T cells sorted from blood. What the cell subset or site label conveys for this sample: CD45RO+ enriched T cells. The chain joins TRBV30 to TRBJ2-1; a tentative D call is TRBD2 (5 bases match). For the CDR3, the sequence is CAWSVRGSAYNEQFF. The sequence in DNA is TGTGCCTGGAGTGTTCGAGGGAGTGCCTACAATGAGCAGTTCTTC.